The 29 T cell receptor beta chains in this list originate from one sample, sequenced in a study of blood T cell repertoires in COVID-19. The repertoire was sequenced with immunoSEQ multiplex PCR; TCRdb's copy has only in-frame clones and lacks some. Of 200,000 or so clones listed, about 88% are singletons. Material for sequencing was peripheral blood. These receptors came from a woman aged 55-69 years with acute or convalescent COVID-19.

This rearrangement joins TRBV11-2 to TRBJ1-3, with unresolved D. Between the trimmed V and J ends, which lost 4 bases and 6 bases, there was a span of 13 bases. CDR1 and CDR2 from the germline V gene are SGHAT and FQNNGV. CDR3 length equals 14 residues. Here the CDR3 reads CASSSPGSPNTIYF. In DNA form, the CDR3 reads TGTGCCAGCAGCTCCCCCGGGTCGCCAAACACCATATATTTT.

The V and J genes are TRBV2 and TRBJ2-3; TRBD2 matches 8 bases. V lost 0 bases to trimming and J lost 1 base; unmatched junction nucleotides: 6. The CDR3 has 17 residues. Germline assignment: CDR1 SNHLY and CDR2 FYNNEI. The CDR3 loop is CASSEARDSGGTDTQYF. CDR3 sequence (DNA): TGTGCCAGCAGTGAAGCGCGCGATAGCGGGGGCACAGATACGCAGTATTTT.

In its sample, this clone was seen once. The rearrangement links TRBV11-2 to TRBJ2-1, with D perhaps TRBD2 (6 bases). The germline V gene encodes CDR1 SGHAT and CDR2 FQNNGV. Trimming left V 5 bases short and J 4 bases short, with 12 bases between. This CDR3 is built from 14 residues. The CDR3 reads CASSIRDFYNEQFF. DNA for the CDR3: TGTGCCAGCAGCATCCGGGACTTTTACAATGAGCAGTTCTTC.

This rearrangement joins TRBV19 to TRBJ1-2, with D tentatively TRBD1 (5 bases). With 4 bases removed from V and 5 bases from J, the gap between germline ends came to 14 bases. CDR3 length: 14 residues. Germline values: CDR1 LNHDA, CDR2 SQIVND (reference sequence). CDR3 residues: CASSKGLGPYGYTF. In DNA, the CDR3 is TGTGCCAGTAGTAAGGGACTTGGCCCTTATGGCTACACCTTC.

The V gene is TRBV5-1, the J gene TRBJ1-2; the match to TRBD1 covers 9 bases. Germline assignment: CDR1 SGHRS and CDR2 YFSETQ. The CDR3 consists of 14 residues. Trimming at V came to 2 bases and at J to 8 bases, leaving 7 bases not matched to a gene. DNA of the CDR3: TGCGCCAGCAGCTTACAGGGGGCGGGAGAAGGCTACACCTTC. Protein: CASSLQGAGEGYTF.

This chain links TRBV7-6 with TRBJ1-1; D gene ambiguous. CDR1 SGHVS and CDR2 FNYEAQ come from the germline V gene. Trimming left V 4 bases short and J 4 bases short, with 4 bases between. The CDR3 has 11 residues. For the CDR3, the DNA is TGTGCCAGCAGCTCAATCACTGAAGCTTTCTTT. Protein sequence: CASSSITEAFF.

The rearrangement links TRBV15 to TRBJ1-2; possibly TRBD1 for D (5 bases). CDR3 length: 16 residues. Germline-derived CDR1 and CDR2 are LNHNV and YYDKDF (reference sequence). Trimming took off 0 bases at V and 3 bases at J, with 14 bases between the two ends. The chain's CDR3 is CATSRDQGYGDYGYTF. CDR3 nucleotides: TGTGCCACCAGCAGAGACCAGGGTTATGGGGACTATGGCTACACCTTC.

The chain joins TRBV7-9 to TRBJ1-2, with D possibly TRBD1 on 6 matching bases. Germline V CDR1 and CDR2: SEHNR, FQNEAQ (reference sequence). The CDR3 is made up of 13 amino acids. V shed 6 bases and J shed 8 bases, with 16 bases lying between them. The CDR3 coding sequence is TGTGCCAGCAGGGTCTCAGGGGCTCGAGGCTACACCTTC. As protein: CASRVSGARGYTF.

This chain uses TRBV5-8 with TRBJ1-5; D is undetermined. Germline V gene data show CDR1 as SGHTS and CDR2 as YDEGEE. Trimming shortened V by 0 bases and J by 0 bases, and 13 bases separated the two germline ends. The CDR3 length is 17 residues. Written as DNA, the CDR3 is TGTGCCAGCAGCTTGGCCGTCGGCAGGTCTAGCAATCAGCCCCAGCATTTT. Translated: CASSLAVGRSSNQPQHF.

The V call is TRBV7-9, the J call TRBJ2-3, with 13 bases fitting TRBD2. Germline V gives CDR1 SEHNR, CDR2 FQNEAQ (reference sequence). J lost 3 bases, V lost 5 bases, and 8 bases had no gene match. The CDR3 consists of 17 residues. In DNA form, the CDR3 reads TGTGCCAGCAGCCAAAGCGGACTAGCGGGAGTGACAGATACGCAGTATTTT. It is translated as CASSQSGLAGVTDTQYF.

This chain joins TRBV6-2 or TRBV6-3 and TRBJ1-2, with D tentatively TRBD1 (6 bases). CDR3 length: 17 residues. CDR1 is MNHEY, CDR2 SVGEGT, per germline. Trimming took 3 bases from V and 8 from J, leaving 25 bases between them. The CDR3 loop is CASSYNFGPLQGEGYTF. In DNA form, the CDR3 reads TGTGCCAGCAGTTATAACTTTGGTCCGCTACAGGGTGAAGGCTACACCTTC.

The V call is TRBV6-4, the J call TRBJ1-2; D perhaps matches TRBD1 (5 bases). This CDR3 comprises 15 residues. Germline V gene data show CDR1 as MRHNA and CDR2 as SNTAGT. The V and J ends lost 5 bases and 4 bases respectively, with 17 bases between them. The CDR3 region is CASSPIGGTSYGYTF. In DNA form, the CDR3 reads TGTGCCAGCAGTCCAATAGGAGGGACTAGCTATGGCTACACCTTC.

This chain joins TRBV18 and TRBJ2-2; maybe TRBD1 (5 bases). Germline V gene data show CDR1 as KGHSH and CDR2 as LQKENI. With 3 bases removed from V and 2 bases from J, the gap between germline ends came to 16 bases. The CDR3 extends over 17 amino acids. In nucleotides, the CDR3 is TGTGCCAGCTCACCTGTAAGGGGCCCAGATAACACCGGGGAGCTGTTTTTT. It translates to CASSPVRGPDNTGELFF. Looking up the rest from reference TRBV18 and TRBJ2-2 gives the full variable domain: NAGVMQNPRHLVRRRGQEARLRCSPMKGHSHVYWYRQLPEEGLKFMVYLQKENIIDESGMPKERFSAEFPKEGPSILRIQQVVRGDSAAYFCASSPVRGPDNTGELFFGEGSRLTVL.

The chain has TRBV6-1 and TRBJ1-5; the match to TRBD1 covers 7 bases. Unmatched junction bases numbered 4, after V lost 5 bases and J lost 0 bases. The CDR3 spans 15 residues. The germline gives CDR1 MNHNS, CDR2 SASEGT. The DNA of the CDR3 is TGTGCCAGCAGTAAGGACAGGTCTAGCAATCAGCCCCAGCATTTT. Residues: CASSKDRSSNQPQHF.

The chain carries TRBV12-3 or TRBV12-4 and TRBJ1-1; tentatively, D is TRBD1 (5 bases). The CDR3 extends over 12 amino acids. V gave up 11 bases and J gave up 1 base, with 11 bases separating them. CDR3 sequence: CALRGQNTEAFF. The CDR3 DNA sequence: TGTGCCCTAAGGGGCCAGAACACTGAAGCTTTCTTT.

The V gene is TRBV11-1, the J gene TRBJ1-5; D remains ambiguous. Germline-derived CDR1 and CDR2 are SGHAT and FQDESV (reference sequence). The V and J ends lost 1 base and 1 base respectively, with 8 bases between them. The CDR3 runs 15 residues. This CDR3 is CASSLDGESNQPQHF. CDR3 sequence (DNA): TGTGCCAGCAGCTTAGATGGGGAGAGCAATCAGCCCCAGCATTTT.

This CDR3 reads CASTFGASGRYEQYF. In DNA form, the CDR3 reads TGTGCCAGTACCTTTGGGGCTAGCGGCCGCTACGAGCAGTACTTC. The chain joins TRBV19 to TRBJ2-7, with TRBD2 matching over 7 bases. Trimming removed 7 bases from V and 3 bases from J; junction bases left unmatched: 12. This CDR3 comprises 15 residues. From germline, CDR1 is LNHDA and CDR2 SQIVND (reference sequence).

This chain links TRBV2 with TRBJ1-1; D remains ambiguous. Germline values: CDR1 SNHLY, CDR2 FYNNEI. The CDR3 has 12 amino acids. V was trimmed by 6 bases and J by 7 bases, leaving 12 bases between them. In DNA, the CDR3 is TGTGCCAGCAGGTTCTCCCCTATTGAAGCTTTCTTT. This translates into CASRFSPIEAFF.

The sample holds a few counts of this clone. The genes are TRBV11-2 and TRBJ1-6; D is undetermined. The CDR3 totals 14 residues. Between the trimmed V and J ends, which lost 3 bases and 3 bases, there was a span of 6 bases. Germline CDR1 and CDR2: SGHAT and FQNNGV. The CDR3 here is CASSFAGYNSPLHF. The CDR3 bases are TGTGCCAGCAGCTTTGCGGGCTATAATTCACCCCTCCACTTT.

The chain is built from TRBV5-6 and TRBJ2-5; the match to TRBD2 covers 7 bases. The V gene's germline CDR1 is SGHDT and CDR2 YYEEEE. The CDR3 length is 16 residues. Trimming removed 1 base from V and 0 bases from J; junction bases left unmatched: 6. The CDR3, as DNA: TGTGCCAGCAGCTTGTTAAGCGGGACGTACCAAGAGACCCAGTACTTC. It is translated as CASSLLSGTYQETQYF.

The rearrangement links TRBV13 to TRBJ2-5; 9 nucleotides align to TRBD1. CDR1 and CDR2 (germline): PRHDT, FYEKMQ (reference sequence). The length of the CDR3 is 16 residues. The J segment lost 2 bases and the V segment lost 5 bases, leaving 9 bases of the junction unmatched. CDR3 DNA sequence: TGTGCCAGCAGCCTAATGGGACAGGGTATGCAAGAGACCCAGTACTTC. This translates into CASSLMGQGMQETQYF.

This clone was picked up one time. This rearrangement joins TRBV6-1 to TRBJ1-2; D remains unclear. The CDR3 covers 15 residues. V lost 0 bases, J lost 4 bases, and 12 bases lay in between. Germline V lookup: CDR1 MNHNS, CDR2 SASEGT. As DNA, the CDR3 is TGTGCCAGCAGTGAAGCGCTTCTGAGGTCCTATGGCTACACCTTC. Its protein product is CASSEALLRSYGYTF.

The rearrangement joins TRBV10-3 to TRBJ2-7, with TRBD2 matching over 8 bases. V gave up 3 bases and J gave up 0 bases; unmatched junction bases: 7. This CDR3 contains 16 residues. Germline V gene sequence: CDR1 ENHRY, CDR2 SYGVKD. This chain's CDR3 is CAISELDGRASYEQYF. The CDR3 region has the DNA TGTGCCATCAGTGAACTGGACGGGAGGGCCTCCTACGAGCAGTACTTC.

This rearrangement joins TRBV11-2 to TRBJ1-3, with D maybe TRBD1 (6 bases). Germline V gene sequence: CDR1 SGHAT, CDR2 FQNNGV. The length of the CDR3 is 16 residues. Between the trimmed V and J ends, which lost 5 bases and 1 base, there was a span of 15 bases. The chain's CDR3 is CASSDQRTASGNTIYF. CDR3 bases: TGTGCCAGCAGCGACCAAAGGACAGCTTCTGGAAACACCATATATTTT.

For this clone: Compared with germline, one end of the junction differs, possibly owing to a read error. V gene TRBV6-6 combines with J gene TRBJ1-5; tentative D call: TRBD1 (6 bases). This CDR3 comprises 15 residues. Germline CDR1 and CDR2: MNHNY and SVGAGI (reference sequence). The CDR3 loop is CASSDSGQFNQPQHF. The CDR3 nucleotides are TGTGCCAGCAGTGACTCCGGACAGTTTAATCAGCCCCAGCATTTT.

The V and J genes are TRBV6-5 and TRBJ2-7; 7 bases fit TRBD1. The J segment lost 7 bases and the V segment lost 7 bases, leaving 10 bases of the junction unmatched. The CDR3 consists of 13 residues. Germline assignment: CDR1 MNHEY and CDR2 SVGAGI. The CDR3 bases are TGTGCCAGCAATCGGAGACAGGGCAGTGAGCAGTACTTC. As protein: CASNRRQGSEQYF.

The chain employs TRBV4-3 and TRBJ2-2, with TRBD1 as a possible D gene (6 bases). Trimming cost V 2 bases and J 0 bases, with 10 bases left between them. The CDR3 covers 16 residues. Germline V lookup: CDR1 LGHNA, CDR2 YSLEER. CDR3 sequence: CASSQLTGANTGELFF. CDR3 sequence (DNA): TGCGCCAGCAGCCAACTGACAGGAGCGAACACCGGGGAGCTGTTTTTT.

The rearrangement joins TRBV5-6 to TRBJ2-7, with D maybe TRBD1 (5 bases). This CDR3 contains 14 residues. Germline V gene lookup returns CDR1 SGHDT and CDR2 YYEEEE. Trimming removed 4 bases at V and 2 bases at J, with 13 bases between. Here the CDR3 reads CASSLSGHTYEQYF. The CDR3 nucleotides read TGTGCCAGCAGCCTTTCCGGACATACCTACGAGCAGTACTTC.

This clone has a single count. This chain links TRBV19 with TRBJ1-5, with TRBD1 matching 9 bases. Germline-derived CDR1 and CDR2 are LNHDA and SQIVND (reference sequence). The CDR3 spans 15 residues. J was trimmed by 6 bases and V by 6 bases; bases with no gene match: 9. The CDR3 loop reads CASRGPGQGGQPQHF. The CDR3 DNA reads as TGTGCCAGTAGGGGACCGGGACAGGGTGGTCAGCCCCAGCATTTT.